A selection of T cell receptor beta chains follows, all from one sample in a study of beta chain features in type 1 diabetes. The data were produced by immunoSEQ multiplex PCR, yet TCRdb's version contains in-frame clones alone and is incomplete. The sample holds just over 450,000 clones, 30% seen once. Sequenced: naive CD4+ T cells from blood. All receptors derive from a man aged 18 to 35 in good health. CDR3s include the opening cysteine and the closing phenylalanine or tryptophan. D genes are given only for firm matches. Part of the rows lack a size; the others show once, few, many or a class for expanded clones.

size | J | V | D | DNA | CDR3
. | TRBJ2-3 | TRBV29-1 | . | TGCAGCGTTGGTCTGGGCCCAGATACGCAGTATTTT | CSVGLGPDTQYF
. | TRBJ1-2 | TRBV30 | . | TGTGCCTGGAGTGTACCAGGGGTATATGGCTACACCTTC | CAWSVPGVYGYTF
. | TRBJ2-7 | TRBV7-2 | . | TGTGCCAGCAGCTTAGTAGGCCGAGCGCCAAGGGACGAGCAGTACTTC | CASSLVGRAPRDEQYF
few | TRBJ2-7 | TRBV10-3 | TRBD1 | TGTGCCATCAGTCGTGGGGACAGGGTAATGGAGCAGTACTTC | CAISRGDRVMEQYF
. | TRBJ2-6 | TRBV9 | TRBD1 | TGTGCCAGCAGCGGAAACCGGGACAGGGCCTCTGGGGCCAACGTCCTGACTTTC | CASSGNRDRASGANVLTF
few | TRBJ1-5 | TRBV6-5 | . | TGTGCCAGCGGGGGTCTTCGCCAGCCCCAGCATTTT | CASGGLRQPQHF
few | TRBJ1-1 | TRBV30 | . | TGTGCCTGGACCGAGGGGGACACTGAAGCTTTCTTT | CAWTEGDTEAFF
. | TRBJ1-1 | TRBV5-1 | TRBD1 | TGCGCCAGCAGCCCTTCGACAGGGAGGAACACTGAAGCTTTCTTT | CASSPSTGRNTEAFF
. | TRBJ2-5 | TRBV18 | . | TGTGCCAGCTCAAGCCGGGAGACCCAGTACTTC | CASSSRETQYF
. | TRBJ2-7 | TRBV5-1 | . | TGCGCCAGCAGCTTGGTGGGCGCTCCCTCCTACGAGCAGTACTTC | CASSLVGAPSYEQYF
. | TRBJ2-1 | TRBV19 | . | TGTGCCAGTAGTATAGGGAGCTCCTACAATGAGCAGTTCTTC | CASSIGSSYNEQFF
. | TRBJ2-7 | TRBV7-2 | TRBD1 | TGTGCCAGCAGCTCCGGGACAGGGGATTACGAGCAGTACTTC | CASSSGTGDYEQYF
few | TRBJ2-5 | TRBV15 | . | TGTGCCACCAGCACAAACAGGTTCCAAGAGACCCAGTACTTC | CATSTNRFQETQYF
. | TRBJ1-2 | TRBV2 | . | TGTGCCAGCAGCAGGGGTTTTAACTATGGCTACACCTTC | CASSRGFNYGYTF
. | TRBJ1-2 | TRBV25-1 | TRBD1 | TGTGCCAGCAGTGGTGACAGGGGAGGAAACTATGGCTACACCTTC | CASSGDRGGNYGYTF
. | TRBJ1-5 | TRBV30 | . | TGTGCCTGGAGTTCAGACCCTGGCAATCAGCCCCAGCATTTT | CAWSSDPGNQPQHF
. | TRBJ2-7 | TRBV10-3 | . | TGTGCCATCAACCCACAGGGTAGCGGACACGAGCAGTACTTC | CAINPQGSGHEQYF
. | TRBJ2-1 | TRBV10-3 | TRBD2 | TGTGCCATCAGAGGACTAGCGGGAGCCGTGGAGCAGTTCTTC | CAIRGLAGAVEQFF
once | TRBJ2-5 | TRBV7-2 | . | TGTGCCAGCAGCTTGGACTCCACCCGGGAGACCCAGTACTTC | CASSLDSTRETQYF
. | TRBJ2-1 | TRBV7-2 | . | TGTGCCAGCAGCTTAGCTTCAGGGGCGGAGCAGTTCTTC | CASSLASGAEQFF
few | TRBJ1-4 | TRBV18 | . | TGTGCCAGCTCACTTACCCGAGAAGAAAAACTGTTTTTT | CASSLTREEKLFF
. | TRBJ2-3 | TRBV7-9 | . | TGTGCCAGCAGCCCTAGAGGCTCCGGGACTCTCCCGGGTACGCAGTATTTT | CASSPRGSGTLPGTQYF
few | TRBJ1-1 | TRBV7-2 | . | TGTGCCAGCAGCTCCGGGTCGGCGAACACTGAAGCTTTCTTT | CASSSGSANTEAFF
. | TRBJ2-1 | TRBV19 | . | TGTGCCAGTAGTATTCGCCAGGGAAACTACAATGAGCAGTTCTTC | CASSIRQGNYNEQFF
. | TRBJ2-1 | TRBV29-1 | . | TGCAGCGCGACCCCGCCGCCTTACAATGAGCAGTTCTTC | CSATPPPYNEQFF
. | TRBJ2-5 | TRBV28 | TRBD2 | TGTGCCAGCAGTTTGGGAGGGCAGGAGACCCAGTACTTC | CASSLGGQETQYF
few | TRBJ1-1 | TRBV30 | . | TGTGCCTGGAGTCGGGAGGGGTTCACTGAAGCTTTCTTT | CAWSREGFTEAFF
. | TRBJ1-5 | TRBV25-1 | . | TGTGCCAGCAGCGATGGAGGGGCGAGTCGCAATCAGCCCCAGCATTTT | CASSDGGASRNQPQHF
. | TRBJ1-4 | TRBV30 | . | TGTGCCTGGAGTGCAAGAGGACACCTCTTTAATGAAAAACTGTTTTTT | CAWSARGHLFNEKLFF
few | TRBJ2-3 | TRBV28 | TRBD2 | TGTGCCAGCAGTTTAGCGGGAGTTCGTACAGATACGCAGTATTTT | CASSLAGVRTDTQYF
few | TRBJ2-7 | TRBV18 | TRBD2 | TGTGCCAGCTCACCGGGACTAGCGGGGGACTACGAGCAGTACTTC | CASSPGLAGDYEQYF
. | TRBJ2-2 | TRBV7-6 | . | TGTGCCAGCAGCCCCGGGGATAGGGGCACCGGGGAGCTGTTTTTT | CASSPGDRGTGELFF
few | TRBJ2-2 | TRBV25-1 | . | TGTGCCAGCAGTTTCCCCTCATCGAACACCGGGGAGCTGTTTTTT | CASSFPSSNTGELFF
few | TRBJ2-1 | TRBV5-1 | . | TGCGCCAGCAGCTTGGCTAGCGCCAATGAGCAGTTCTTC | CASSLASANEQFF
. | TRBJ2-1 | TRBV2 | . | TGTGCCAGCAGGGACTCCCTATTCTCCTACAATGAGCAGTTCTTC | CASRDSLFSYNEQFF
. | TRBJ2-6 | TRBV6-1 | TRBD1 | TGTGCCAGCAGTTCCGACAGGGCTGGGGCCAACGTCCTGACTTTC | CASSSDRAGANVLTF
. | TRBJ2-1 | TRBV7-2 | . | TGTGCCAGCAGCCCGGGCAATGAGCAGTTCTTC | CASSPGNEQFF
few | TRBJ2-5 | TRBV14 | TRBD2 | TGTGCCAGCAGCCAAGACACTAGCGGGATGGAGACCCAGTACTTC | CASSQDTSGMETQYF
. | TRBJ2-1 | TRBV7-9 | TRBD2 | TGTGCCAGCAGCCGAGGACTAGCGGGAACGGGGTCCTACAATGAGCAGTTCTTC | CASSRGLAGTGSYNEQFF
few | TRBJ2-5 | TRBV19 | . | TGTGCCAGTAGCCTCCGGGAGACCCAGTACTTC | CASSLRETQYF
few | TRBJ2-5 | TRBV2 | . | TGTGCCAGCAGTGTATCTCGGGAGACCCAGTACTTC | CASSVSRETQYF
few | TRBJ2-3 | TRBV5-1 | TRBD2 | TGCGCCAGCACATCGTTTCCGGGACTAGCGGATTCTAGCACAGATACGCAGTATTTT | CASTSFPGLADSSTDTQYF
. | TRBJ1-2 | TRBV7-9 | . | TGTGCCAGCAGCTTAGAAGGCTATAGTGGCTACACCTTC | CASSLEGYSGYTF
. | TRBJ2-1 | TRBV6-1 | TRBD2 | TGTGCCAGCAGTGGGGGACTAGCGGTCAATGAGCAGTTCTTC | CASSGGLAVNEQFF
. | TRBJ2-5 | TRBV19 | . | TGTGCCAGTAGCTCAGGACTGCCAGAGACCCAGTACTTC | CASSSGLPETQYF